In this sample, the clone carrying this T cell receptor beta chain turned up once. What it binds is not known. Focal radiation with ipilimumab CTLA-4 blockade was given to patients with chemo-refractory metastatic non-small-cell lung cancer. The data are from a study of radiotherapy plus CTLA-4 blockade in lung cancer. The study, taken as a whole, reports: Blood TCR clones of tumor origin expanded after radiotherapy plus ipilimumab. Reports state that early shifts in blood T cell clones, with interferon-beta, best predicted response.

The CDR3 runs to 13 residues. From germline, CDR1 is GTSNPN and CDR2 SVGIG (reference sequence). V lost 0 bases and J lost 6; bases outside the gene matches: 0. Data came from immunoSEQ multiplex PCR; TCRdb stores just in-frame clones and leaves some out. The table lists some 110,000 clones, 80% to 90% of them singletons, with about 7% in the top ten. The rearrangement links TRBV30 to TRBJ2-1; 9 bases align to TRBD2. This receptor was taken from a human donor with non-small cell lung cancer that progressed on radiotherapy plus ipilimumab. The specimen was peripheral blood, collected from a patient treated with radiotherapy plus ipilimumab. The CDR3 sequence: CAWSVTSGNEQFF. In nucleotides, the CDR3 is TGTGCCTGGAGTGTGACTAGCGGCAATGAGCAGTTCTTC.